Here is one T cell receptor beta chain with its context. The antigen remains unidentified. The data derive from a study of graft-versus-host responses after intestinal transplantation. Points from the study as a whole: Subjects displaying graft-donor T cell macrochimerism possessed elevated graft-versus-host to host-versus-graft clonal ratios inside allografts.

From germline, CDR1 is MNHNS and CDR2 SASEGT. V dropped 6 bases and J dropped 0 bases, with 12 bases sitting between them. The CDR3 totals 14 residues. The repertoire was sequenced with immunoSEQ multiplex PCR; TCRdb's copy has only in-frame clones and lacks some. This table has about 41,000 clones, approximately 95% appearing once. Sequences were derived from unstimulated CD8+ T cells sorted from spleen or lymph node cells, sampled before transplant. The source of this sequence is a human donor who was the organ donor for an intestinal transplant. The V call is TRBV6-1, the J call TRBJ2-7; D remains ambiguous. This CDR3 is CASRDPDGSYEQYF. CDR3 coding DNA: TGTGCCAGCAGAGACCCGGACGGCTCCTACGAGCAGTACTTC.